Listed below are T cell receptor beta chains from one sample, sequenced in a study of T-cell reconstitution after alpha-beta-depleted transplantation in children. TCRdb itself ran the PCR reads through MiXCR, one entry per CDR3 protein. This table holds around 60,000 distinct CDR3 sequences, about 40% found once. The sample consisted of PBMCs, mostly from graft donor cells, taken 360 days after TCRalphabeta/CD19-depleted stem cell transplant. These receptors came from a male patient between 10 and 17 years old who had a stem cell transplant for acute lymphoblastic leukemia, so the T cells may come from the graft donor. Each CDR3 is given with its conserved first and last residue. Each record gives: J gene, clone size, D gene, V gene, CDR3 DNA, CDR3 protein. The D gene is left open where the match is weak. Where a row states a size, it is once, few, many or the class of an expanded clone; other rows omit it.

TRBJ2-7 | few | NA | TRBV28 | TGTGCCAGCACACCTGCCCCGGGACCCTACTTCTACGAGCAGTACTTC | CASTPAPGPYFYEQYF
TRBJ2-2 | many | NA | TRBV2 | TGTGCCAGCAAGAGGGGCGGGACCAACACCGGGGAGCTGTTTTTT | CASKRGGTNTGELFF
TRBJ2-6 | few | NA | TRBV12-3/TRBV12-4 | TGTGCCAGCAGCTGGGAGGCGGCGATCTCTGGGGCCAACGTCCTGACTTTC | CASSWEAAISGANVLTF
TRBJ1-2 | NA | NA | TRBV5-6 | TGTGCCAGCGAGATAGGGACGCTCTATGGCTACACCTTC | CASEIGTLYGYTF
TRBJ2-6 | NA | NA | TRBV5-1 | TGCGCCAGCAGCTCCGGGGTGGGGGCCAACGTCCTGACTTTC | CASSSGVGANVLTF
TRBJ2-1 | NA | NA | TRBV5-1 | TGCGCCAGCAGCTTGTATTTAACCTACTCCTACAATGAGCAGTTCTTC | CASSLYLTYSYNEQFF
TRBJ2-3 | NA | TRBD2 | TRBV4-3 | TGCGCCAGCAGCCATTGGACTAGCGGCACAGATACGCAGTATTTT | CASSHWTSGTDTQYF
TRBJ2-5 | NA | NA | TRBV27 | TGTGCCAGCAGCCCTGGGAGTAGAGTTGTGGCGGTGCGCCAAGAGACCCAGTACTTC | CASSPGSRVVAVRQETQYF
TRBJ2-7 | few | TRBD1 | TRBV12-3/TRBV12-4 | TGTGCCAGCAGTTACCCGGGACAGGGGGCCTACGAGCAGTACTTC | CASSYPGQGAYEQYF
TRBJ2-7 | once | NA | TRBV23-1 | TGCGCCAGCAGTCACAGGGTCGCATTCCGAGCGCAGTACTTC | CASSHRVAFRAQYF
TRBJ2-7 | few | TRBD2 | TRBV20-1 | TGCAGTGCGCGCGATTTTAGCGGGGGGATTAACGAGCAGTACTTC | CSARDFSGGINEQYF
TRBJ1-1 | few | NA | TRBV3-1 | TGTGCCAGCAGCCAAGGACAGCTGAAGAACACTGAAGCTTTCTTT | CASSQGQLKNTEAFF
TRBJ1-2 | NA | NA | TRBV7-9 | TGTGCCAGCAGCCCTCGAGGCCAGGCCTATGGCTACACCTTC | CASSPRGQAYGYTF
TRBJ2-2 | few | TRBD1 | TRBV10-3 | TGTGCCATCAGTGAGTCGGACAGGGGAATAAGCACCGGGGAGCTGTTTTTT | CAISESDRGISTGELFF
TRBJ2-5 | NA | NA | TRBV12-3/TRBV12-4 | TGTGCCAGCAGTCGCTACGACCGGGGGACCCAGTACTTC | CASSRYDRGTQYF
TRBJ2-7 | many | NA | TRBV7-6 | TGTGCCAGCAGCTTAGAACGCAGGACCTACGAGCAGTACTTC | CASSLERRTYEQYF
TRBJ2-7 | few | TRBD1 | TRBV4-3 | TGCGCCAGCAGCCAAGACAGGGGGCCCCCCTACGAGCAGTACTTC | CASSQDRGPPYEQYF
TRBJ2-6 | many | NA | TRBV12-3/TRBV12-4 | TGTGCCAGCAGTCGCGGACCCCAAGGGGCCAACGTCCTGACTTTC | CASSRGPQGANVLTF
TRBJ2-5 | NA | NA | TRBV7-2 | TGTGCCAGCAGCTCTAGCCCCTCTCGAGCGCGGGAGACCCAGTACTTC | CASSSSPSRARETQYF
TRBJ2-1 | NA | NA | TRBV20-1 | TGCTGTGCTAAGCCGGGACGGAACAACAATGAGCAGTTCTTC | CCAKPGRNNNEQFF
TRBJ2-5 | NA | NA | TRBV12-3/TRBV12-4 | TGTGCCAGCAGTTTGACGGAAGAGACCCAGTACTTC | CASSLTEETQYF
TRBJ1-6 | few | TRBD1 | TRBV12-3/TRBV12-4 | TGTGCCAGCAGTTTGCAGGGGGTTAATTCACCCCTCCACTTT | CASSLQGVNSPLHF
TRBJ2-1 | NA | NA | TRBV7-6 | TGTGCCAGCAGCTTAGCAGATTACAATGAGCAGTTCTTC | CASSLADYNEQFF
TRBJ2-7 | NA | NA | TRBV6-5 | TGTGCCAGCAGTTACTCAGTGGGCAGCTCCTACGAGCAGTACTTC | CASSYSVGSSYEQYF
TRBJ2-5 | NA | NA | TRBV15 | TGTGCCACCAGCAGGGAGCAGGGCAAAGAGACCCAGTACTTC | CATSREQGKETQYF
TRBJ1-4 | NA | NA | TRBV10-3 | TGTGCCACTTCCCGCCTGGGAGAAGAACTGTTTTTT | CATSRLGEELFF
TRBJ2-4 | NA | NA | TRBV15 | TGTGCCACCAGCAACACCAAGGGTTGGGACATTCAGTACTTC | CATSNTKGWDIQYF
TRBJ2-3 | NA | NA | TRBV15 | TGTGCCACCAGCAGAGGGTGGGTAGAGGCAGATACGCAGTATTTT | CATSRGWVEADTQYF
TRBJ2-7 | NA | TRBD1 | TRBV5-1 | TGCGCCAGCAGCTTGAGCACAGGGGTTTTCTTGGACTCCTACGAGCAGTACTTC | CASSLSTGVFLDSYEQYF
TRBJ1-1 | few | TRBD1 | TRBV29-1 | TGCAGCGTGAGGTTCCCCTGGACAGGGCGGAACACTGAAGCTTTCTTT | CSVRFPWTGRNTEAFF
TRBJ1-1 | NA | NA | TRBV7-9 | TGTGCCAGCAGCTTCTACAGGGATGGGAACACTGAAGCTTTCTTT | CASSFYRDGNTEAFF
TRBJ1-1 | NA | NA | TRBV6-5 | TGTGCCAGCAGTTACTCGATGTCCCTAGTCCTTTTAGGAGCTGAAGCTTTCTTT | CASSYSMSLVLLGAEAFF
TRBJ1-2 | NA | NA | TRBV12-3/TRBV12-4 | TGTGCCAGCAGTTTCGGGCAGCAGACAGGCTACACCTTC | CASSFGQQTGYTF
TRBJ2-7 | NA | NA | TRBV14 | TGTGCCAGCAGCCAATGGCAGTCAGCCTACGAGCAGTACTTC | CASSQWQSAYEQYF
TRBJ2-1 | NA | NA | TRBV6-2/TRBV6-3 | TGTGCCAGCAGTACAAAATACAATGAGCAGTTCTTC | CASSTKYNEQFF
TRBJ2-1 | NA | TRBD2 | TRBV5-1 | TGCGCCAGCAGCTTTTCGGGGGGTAGCTCCTACAATGAGCAGTTCTTC | CASSFSGGSSYNEQFF
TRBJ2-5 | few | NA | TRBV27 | TGTGCCAGCAGTTCCCTCTTAGCGTACCAAGAGACCCAGTACTTC | CASSSLLAYQETQYF
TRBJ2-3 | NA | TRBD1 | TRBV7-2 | TGTGCCAGCAGCTTACACGACAGGGTACATACGCAGTATTTT | CASSLHDRVHTQYF
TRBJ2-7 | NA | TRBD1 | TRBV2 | TGTGCCAGCCGGGACAGGGCATACGAGCAGTACTTC | CASRDRAYEQYF
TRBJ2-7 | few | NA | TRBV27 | TGTGCCAGCAGTTTAACCCCGAGGTACGAGCAGTACTTC | CASSLTPRYEQYF
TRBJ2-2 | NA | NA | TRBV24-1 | TGTGCCACCAGTCTCGCAGGCACCGGGGAGCTGTTTTTT | CATSLAGTGELFF
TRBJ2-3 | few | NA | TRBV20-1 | TGCAGTGCCGACCCAAGCACAGATACGCAGTATTTT | CSADPSTDTQYF
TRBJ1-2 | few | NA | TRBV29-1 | TGCAGCGTTGAAGAACCAGTCGCTAACTATGGCTACACCTTC | CSVEEPVANYGYTF
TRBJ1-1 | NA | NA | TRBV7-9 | TGTGCCAGCAGCTCTTGGCCGGGGTACTCTGAAGCTTTCTTT | CASSSWPGYSEAFF
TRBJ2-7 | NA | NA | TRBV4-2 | TGTGCCAGCAGCCAAGGGGACGGAGTCTACGAGCAGTACTTC | CASSQGDGVYEQYF
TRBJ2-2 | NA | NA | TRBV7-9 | TGTGCCAGCAGCTTCGAGACTAGATCCGGGGAGCTGTTTTTT | CASSFETRSGELFF
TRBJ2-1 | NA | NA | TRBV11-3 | TGTGCCAGCAGCGCAGCTAATGAGCAGTTCTTC | CASSAANEQFF